This T cell receptor beta chain was identified in a study of cytomegalovirus exposure and HLA in healthy donors. Germline assignment: CDR1 SGHRS and CDR2 YFSETQ. CDR3 length: 15 residues. V gave up 2 bases and J gave up 3 bases; unmatched junction bases: 6. The primer mix had 60 Vbeta and 13 Jbeta primers. Sequenced by immunoSEQ multiplex PCR; TCRdb stores in-frame clones only, minus some. In the table there are over 100,000 clones, under 90% of which are singletons. This chain joins TRBV5-1 and TRBJ2-3, with 7 bases identical to TRBD1. The sequenced sample consisted of PBMCs. The origin of this receptor is a woman aged 25 to 39 in good health and CMV-seronegative. CDR3 sequence (DNA): TGCGCCAGCAGCTTCACGGGCAGGGGGACAGATACGCAGTATTTT. Protein: CASSFTGRGTDTQYF. The full variable domain, its missing parts supplied by reference TRBV5-1 and TRBJ2-3, is KAGVTQTPRYLIKTRGQQVTLSCSPISGHRSVSWYQQTPGQGLQFLFEYFSETQRNKGNFPGRFSGRQFSNSRSEMNVSTLELGDSALYLCASSFTGRGTDTQYFGPGTRLTVL.